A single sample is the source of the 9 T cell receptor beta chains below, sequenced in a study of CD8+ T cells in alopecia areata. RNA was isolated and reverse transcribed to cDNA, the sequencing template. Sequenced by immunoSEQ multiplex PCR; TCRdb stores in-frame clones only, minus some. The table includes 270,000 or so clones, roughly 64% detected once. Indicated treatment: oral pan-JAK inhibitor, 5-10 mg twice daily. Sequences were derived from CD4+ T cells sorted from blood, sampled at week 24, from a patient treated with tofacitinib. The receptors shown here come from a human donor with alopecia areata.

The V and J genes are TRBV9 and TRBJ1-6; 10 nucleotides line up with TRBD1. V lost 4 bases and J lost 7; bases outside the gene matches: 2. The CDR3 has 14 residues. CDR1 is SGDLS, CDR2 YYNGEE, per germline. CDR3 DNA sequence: TGTGCCAGCAGCTCGGGACAGGGGAATTCACCCCTCCACTTT. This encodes CASSSGQGNSPLHF.

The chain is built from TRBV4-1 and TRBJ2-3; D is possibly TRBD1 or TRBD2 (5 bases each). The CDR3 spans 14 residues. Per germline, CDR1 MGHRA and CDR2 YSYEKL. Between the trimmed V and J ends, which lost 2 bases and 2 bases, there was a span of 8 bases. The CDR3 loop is CASSQSGPTDTQYF. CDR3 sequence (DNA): TGCGCCAGCAGCCAATCGGGACCCACAGATACGCAGTATTTT.

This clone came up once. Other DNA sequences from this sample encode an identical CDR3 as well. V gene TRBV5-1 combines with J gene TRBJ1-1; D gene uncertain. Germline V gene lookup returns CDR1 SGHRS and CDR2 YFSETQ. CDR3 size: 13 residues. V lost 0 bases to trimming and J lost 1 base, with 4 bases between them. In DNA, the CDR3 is TGCGCCAGCAGCTTGGACTGGAACACTGAAGCTTTCTTT. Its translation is CASSLDWNTEAFF.

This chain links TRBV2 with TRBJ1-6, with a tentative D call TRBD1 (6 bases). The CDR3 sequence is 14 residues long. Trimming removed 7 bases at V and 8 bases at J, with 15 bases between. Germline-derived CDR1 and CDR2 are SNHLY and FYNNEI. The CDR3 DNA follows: TGTGCCAGCAACAACAGGGTAGGGGATTCACCCCTCCACTTT. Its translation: CASNNRVGDSPLHF.

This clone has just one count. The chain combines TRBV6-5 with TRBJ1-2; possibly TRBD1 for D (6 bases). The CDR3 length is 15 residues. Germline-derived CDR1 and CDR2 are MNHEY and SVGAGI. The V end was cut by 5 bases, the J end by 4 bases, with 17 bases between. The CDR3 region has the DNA TGTGCCAGCAGTGCCCTCCGGGACACGGGCTATGGCTACACCTTC. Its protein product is CASSALRDTGYGYTF.

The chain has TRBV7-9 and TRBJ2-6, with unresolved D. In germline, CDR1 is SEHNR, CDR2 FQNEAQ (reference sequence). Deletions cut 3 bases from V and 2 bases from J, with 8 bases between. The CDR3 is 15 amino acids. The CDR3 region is CASSLVSPGANVLTF. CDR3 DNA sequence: TGTGCCAGCAGCTTGGTGTCCCCTGGGGCCAACGTCCTGACTTTC.

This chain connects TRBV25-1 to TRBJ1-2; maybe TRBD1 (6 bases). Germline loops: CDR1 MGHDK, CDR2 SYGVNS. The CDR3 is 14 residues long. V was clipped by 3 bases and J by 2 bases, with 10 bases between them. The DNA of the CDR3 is TGTGCCAGCAGTGATCCCACAGGGAACTATGGCTACACCTTC. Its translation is CASSDPTGNYGYTF.

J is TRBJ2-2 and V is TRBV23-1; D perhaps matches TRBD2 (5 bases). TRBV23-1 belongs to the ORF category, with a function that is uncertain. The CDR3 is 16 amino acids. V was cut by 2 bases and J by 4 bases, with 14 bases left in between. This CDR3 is CASSQGRIAGTGELFF. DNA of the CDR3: TGCGCCAGCAGTCAAGGTCGGATCGCGGGCACCGGGGAGCTGTTTTTT.

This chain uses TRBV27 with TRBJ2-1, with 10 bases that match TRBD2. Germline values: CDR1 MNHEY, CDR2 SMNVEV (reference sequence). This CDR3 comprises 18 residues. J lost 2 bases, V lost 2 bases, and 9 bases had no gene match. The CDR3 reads CASSLTRTSGDTYNEQFF. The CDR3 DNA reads TGTGCCAGCAGTTTAACAAGAACTAGCGGGGACACCTACAATGAGCAGTTCTTC.